This T cell receptor beta chain was found in a study of beta chain features in type 1 diabetes. General study findings and limits: There was a moderate but significant shortening of TCRB CDR3s in all four CD4+ subsets of Type 1 diabetes patients. The similarity of naive, central memory and Treg TCRB repertoires appeared greater among patients than among healthy donors.

Worth noting for this clone: As yet, its antigen is unknown.

Stem cell-like memory, regulatory, central memory and naive CD4+ cells were sorted via CD45RO/CCR7/CD25/CD127/CD95/CD27. Of the isolated RNA, all was reverse transcribed, and so the sequenced material was expressed TCRB transcripts. A few million reads, on average, came from each naive, central memory and regulatory T cell sample. Profiled with immunoSEQ multiplex PCR; TCRdb holds only in-frame clones, not every one. The data show around 690,000 clones, with roughly 12% seen just once and 0.095% to 0.15% held by the top ten. The specimen was naive CD4+ T cells from blood. The sequence was obtained from a young man with type 1 diabetes.

The CDR3 DNA is TGTGCCAGCAGTACTCGGACAGTTACCACTGAAGCTTTCTTT. It encodes CASSTRTVTTEAFF. The V and J genes are TRBV6-1 and TRBJ1-1, with a tentative D call TRBD1 (6 bases). The CDR3 totals 14 residues. V was trimmed by 5 bases and J by 4 bases, leaving 14 bases between them. Germline loops: CDR1 MNHNS, CDR2 SASEGT.